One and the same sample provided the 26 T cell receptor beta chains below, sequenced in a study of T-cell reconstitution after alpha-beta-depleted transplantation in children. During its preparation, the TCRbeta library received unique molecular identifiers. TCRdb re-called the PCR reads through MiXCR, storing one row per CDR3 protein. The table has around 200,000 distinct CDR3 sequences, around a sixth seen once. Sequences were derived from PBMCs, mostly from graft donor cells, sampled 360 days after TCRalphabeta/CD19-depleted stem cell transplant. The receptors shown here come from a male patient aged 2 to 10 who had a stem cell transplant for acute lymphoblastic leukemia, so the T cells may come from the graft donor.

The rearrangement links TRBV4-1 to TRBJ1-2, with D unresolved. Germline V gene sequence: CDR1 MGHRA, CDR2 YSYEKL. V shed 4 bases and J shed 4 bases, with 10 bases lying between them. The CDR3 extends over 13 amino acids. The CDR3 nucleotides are TGCGCCAGCAGCCTTCGCCAGTTCTATGGCTACACCTTC. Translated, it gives CASSLRQFYGYTF.

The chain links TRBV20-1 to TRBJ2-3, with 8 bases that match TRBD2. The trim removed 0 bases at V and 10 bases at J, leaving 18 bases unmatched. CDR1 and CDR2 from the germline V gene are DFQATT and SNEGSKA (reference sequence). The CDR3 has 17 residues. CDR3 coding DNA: TGCAGTGCTAGAGATGGAGCAGGAAGCGGGGGAAGAAATGCGCAGTATTTT. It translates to CSARDGAGSGGRNAQYF.

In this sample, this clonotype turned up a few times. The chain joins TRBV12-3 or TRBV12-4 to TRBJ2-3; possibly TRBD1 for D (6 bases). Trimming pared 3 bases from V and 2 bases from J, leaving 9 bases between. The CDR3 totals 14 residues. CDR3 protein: CASSLLGATDTQYF. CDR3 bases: TGTGCCAGCAGTTTGTTGGGGGCCACAGATACGCAGTATTTT.

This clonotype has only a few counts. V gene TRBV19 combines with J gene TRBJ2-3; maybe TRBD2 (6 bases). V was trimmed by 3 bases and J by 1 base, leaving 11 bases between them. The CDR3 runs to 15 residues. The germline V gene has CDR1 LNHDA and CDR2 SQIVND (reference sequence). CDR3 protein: CASSMEGVGTDTQYF. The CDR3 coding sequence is TGTGCCAGTAGTATGGAGGGAGTCGGCACAGATACGCAGTATTTT.

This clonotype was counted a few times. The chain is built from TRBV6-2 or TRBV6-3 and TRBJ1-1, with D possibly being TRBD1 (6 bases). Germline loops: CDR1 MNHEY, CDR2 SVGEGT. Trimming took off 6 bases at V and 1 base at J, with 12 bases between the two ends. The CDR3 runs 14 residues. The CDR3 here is CASSKGHSNTEAFF. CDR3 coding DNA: TGTGCCAGCAGCAAGGGACACTCGAACACTGAAGCTTTCTTT.

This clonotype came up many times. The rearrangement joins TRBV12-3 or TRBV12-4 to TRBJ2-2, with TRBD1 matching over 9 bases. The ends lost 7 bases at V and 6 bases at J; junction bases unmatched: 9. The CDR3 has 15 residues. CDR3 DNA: TGTGCCAGCAAACAGGGGGCGAAACAGGCCGGGGAGCTGTTTTTT. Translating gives CASKQGAKQAGELFF.

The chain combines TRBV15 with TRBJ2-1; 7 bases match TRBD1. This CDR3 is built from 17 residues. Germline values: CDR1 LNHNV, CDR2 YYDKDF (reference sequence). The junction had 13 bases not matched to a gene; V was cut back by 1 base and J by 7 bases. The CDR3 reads CATSRAGQELSGNEQFF. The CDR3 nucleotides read TGTGCCACCAGCAGAGCAGGACAGGAGTTATCTGGGAATGAGCAGTTCTTC.

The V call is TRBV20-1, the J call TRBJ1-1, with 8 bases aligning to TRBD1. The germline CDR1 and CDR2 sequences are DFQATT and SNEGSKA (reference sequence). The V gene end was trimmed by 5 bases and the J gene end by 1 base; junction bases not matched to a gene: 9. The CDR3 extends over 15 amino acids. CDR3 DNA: TGCAGTGCTGGCCGGGACAGGCTATCGAACACTGAAGCTTTCTTT. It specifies CSAGRDRLSNTEAFF.

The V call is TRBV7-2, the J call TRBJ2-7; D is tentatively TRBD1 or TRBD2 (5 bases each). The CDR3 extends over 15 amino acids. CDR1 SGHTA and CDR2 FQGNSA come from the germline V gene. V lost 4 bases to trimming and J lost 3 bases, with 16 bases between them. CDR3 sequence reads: CASSSHPGDRYEQYF. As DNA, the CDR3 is TGTGCCAGCAGCTCCCATCCCGGGGACCGCTACGAGCAGTACTTC. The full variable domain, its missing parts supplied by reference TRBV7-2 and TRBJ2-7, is GAGVSQSPSNKVTEKGKDVELRCDPISGHTALYWYRQSLGQGLEFLIYFQGNSAPDKSGLPSDRFSAERTGGSVSTLTIQRTQQEDSAVYLCASSSHPGDRYEQYFGPGTRLTVT.

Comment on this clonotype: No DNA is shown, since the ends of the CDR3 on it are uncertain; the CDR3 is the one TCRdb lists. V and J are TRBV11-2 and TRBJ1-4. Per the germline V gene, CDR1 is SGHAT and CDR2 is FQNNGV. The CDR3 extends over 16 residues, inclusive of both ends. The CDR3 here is CASSLSIATNEKLFFF.

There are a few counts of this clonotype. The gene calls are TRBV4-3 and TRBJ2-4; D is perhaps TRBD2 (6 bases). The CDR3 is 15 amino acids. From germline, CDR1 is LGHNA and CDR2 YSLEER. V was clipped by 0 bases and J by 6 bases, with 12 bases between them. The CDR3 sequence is CASSQDRARGNIQYF. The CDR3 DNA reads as TGCGCCAGCAGCCAAGATAGGGCGCGGGGAAACATTCAGTACTTC.

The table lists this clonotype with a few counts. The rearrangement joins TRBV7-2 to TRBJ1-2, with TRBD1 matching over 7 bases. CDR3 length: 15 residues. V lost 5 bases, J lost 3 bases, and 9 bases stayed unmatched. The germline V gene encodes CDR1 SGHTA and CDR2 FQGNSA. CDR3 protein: CASSPQTGTDYGYTF. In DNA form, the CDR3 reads TGTGCCAGCAGCCCGCAGACAGGGACCGACTATGGCTACACCTTC.

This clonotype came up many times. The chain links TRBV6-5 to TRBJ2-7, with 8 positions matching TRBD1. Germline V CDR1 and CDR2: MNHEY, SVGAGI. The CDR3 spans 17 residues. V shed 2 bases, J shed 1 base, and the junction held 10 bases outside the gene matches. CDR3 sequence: CASSYPWGGQGSYEQYF. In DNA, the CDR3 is TGTGCCAGCAGTTACCCGTGGGGAGGACAGGGATCCTACGAGCAGTACTTC.

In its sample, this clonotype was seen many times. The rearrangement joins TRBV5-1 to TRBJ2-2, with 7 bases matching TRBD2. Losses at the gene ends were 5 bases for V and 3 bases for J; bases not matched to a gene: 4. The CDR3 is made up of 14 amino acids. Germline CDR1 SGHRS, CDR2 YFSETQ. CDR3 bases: TGCGCCAGCAGAAAAGCGGGATACACCGGGGAGCTGTTTTTT. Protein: CASRKAGYTGELFF.

The DNA for the CDR3 is TGCAGTGCGGCTACGCAAAATGAAAAACTGTTTTTT. Translation: CSAATQNEKLFF. This sequence joins TRBV20-1 and TRBJ1-4; D uncertain. The CDR3 is made up of 12 amino acids. Germline-derived CDR1 and CDR2 are DFQATT and SNEGSKA (reference sequence). V dropped 6 bases and J dropped 5 bases, with 10 bases sitting between them.

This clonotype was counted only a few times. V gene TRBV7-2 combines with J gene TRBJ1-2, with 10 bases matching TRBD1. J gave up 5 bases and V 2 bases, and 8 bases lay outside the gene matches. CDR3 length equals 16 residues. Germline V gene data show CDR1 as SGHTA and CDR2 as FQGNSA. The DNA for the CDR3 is TGTGCCAGCAGCTTACTAGGACAGGGGGTATTTTATGGCTACACCTTC. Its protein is CASSLLGQGVFYGYTF.

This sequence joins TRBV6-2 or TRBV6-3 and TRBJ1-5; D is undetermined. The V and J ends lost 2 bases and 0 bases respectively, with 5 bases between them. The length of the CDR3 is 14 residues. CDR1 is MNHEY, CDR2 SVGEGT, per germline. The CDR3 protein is CASSYTDSNQPQHF. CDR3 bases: TGTGCCAGCAGTTACACCGATAGCAATCAGCCCCAGCATTTT.

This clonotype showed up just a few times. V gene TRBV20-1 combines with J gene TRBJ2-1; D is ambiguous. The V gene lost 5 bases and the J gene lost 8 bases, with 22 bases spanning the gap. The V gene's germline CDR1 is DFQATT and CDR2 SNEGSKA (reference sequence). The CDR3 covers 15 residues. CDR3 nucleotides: TGCAGTGCTCTTTTACGGGCTATTGGGCCTGATGAGCAGTTCTTC. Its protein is CSALLRAIGPDEQFF.

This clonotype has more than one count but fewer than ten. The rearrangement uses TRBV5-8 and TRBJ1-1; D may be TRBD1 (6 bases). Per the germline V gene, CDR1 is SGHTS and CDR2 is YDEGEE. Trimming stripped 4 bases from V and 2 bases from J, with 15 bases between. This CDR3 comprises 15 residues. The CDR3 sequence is CASSGYGQPNTEAFF. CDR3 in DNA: TGTGCCAGCAGCGGGTACGGACAGCCTAACACTGAAGCTTTCTTT.

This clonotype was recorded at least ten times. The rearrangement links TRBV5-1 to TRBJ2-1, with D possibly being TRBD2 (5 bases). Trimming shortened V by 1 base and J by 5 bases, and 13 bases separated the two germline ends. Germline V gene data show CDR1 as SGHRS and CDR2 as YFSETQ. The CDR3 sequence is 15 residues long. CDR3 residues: CASSLLAGGNNEQFF. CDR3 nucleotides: TGCGCCAGCAGCTTGCTCGCGGGTGGTAACAATGAGCAGTTCTTC.

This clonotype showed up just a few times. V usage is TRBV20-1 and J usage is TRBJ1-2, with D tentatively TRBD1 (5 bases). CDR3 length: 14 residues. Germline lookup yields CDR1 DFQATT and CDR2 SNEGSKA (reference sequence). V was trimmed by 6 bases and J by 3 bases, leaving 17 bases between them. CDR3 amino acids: CSAHIPGRDYGYTF. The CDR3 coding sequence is TGCAGTGCACATATCCCGGGACGCGACTATGGCTACACCTTC.

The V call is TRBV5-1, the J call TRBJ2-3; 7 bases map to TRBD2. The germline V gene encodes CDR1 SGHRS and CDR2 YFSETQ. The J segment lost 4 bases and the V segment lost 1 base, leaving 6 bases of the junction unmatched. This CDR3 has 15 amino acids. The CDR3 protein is CASSLSGGGSDTQYF. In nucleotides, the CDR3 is TGCGCCAGCAGCTTGTCGGGGGGAGGTTCAGATACGCAGTATTTT.

CDR3 region: CASSRDHGETQYF. The CDR3 DNA is TGTGCCAGCAGTAGGGATCACGGGGAGACCCAGTACTTC. This chain links TRBV6-2 or TRBV6-3 with TRBJ2-5, with unresolved D. This CDR3 has 13 residues. Germline CDR1 reads MNHEY; CDR2 reads SVGEGT. V was clipped by 5 bases and J by 5 bases, with 12 bases between them.

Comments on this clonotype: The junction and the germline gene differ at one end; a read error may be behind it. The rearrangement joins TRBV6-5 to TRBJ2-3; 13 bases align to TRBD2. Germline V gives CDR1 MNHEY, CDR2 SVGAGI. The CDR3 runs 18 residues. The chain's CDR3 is CASIYRTSGGVSTDTQYF. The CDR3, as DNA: TGTGCCAGCATTTACCGGACTAGCGGGGGCGTTAGCACAGATACGCAGTATTTT.

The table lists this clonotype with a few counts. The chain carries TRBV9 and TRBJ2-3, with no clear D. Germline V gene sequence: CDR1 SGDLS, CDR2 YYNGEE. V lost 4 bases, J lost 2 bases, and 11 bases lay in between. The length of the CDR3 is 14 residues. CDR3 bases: TGTGCCAGCAGCACCGTCCCATTCACAGATACGCAGTATTTT. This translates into CASSTVPFTDTQYF.

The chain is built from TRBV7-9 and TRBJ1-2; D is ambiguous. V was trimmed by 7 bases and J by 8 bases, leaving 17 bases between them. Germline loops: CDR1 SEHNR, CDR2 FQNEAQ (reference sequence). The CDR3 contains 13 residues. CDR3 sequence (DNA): TGTGCCAGCACCCTAGGACGAGGCAAAGGCTACACCTTC. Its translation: CASTLGRGKGYTF.